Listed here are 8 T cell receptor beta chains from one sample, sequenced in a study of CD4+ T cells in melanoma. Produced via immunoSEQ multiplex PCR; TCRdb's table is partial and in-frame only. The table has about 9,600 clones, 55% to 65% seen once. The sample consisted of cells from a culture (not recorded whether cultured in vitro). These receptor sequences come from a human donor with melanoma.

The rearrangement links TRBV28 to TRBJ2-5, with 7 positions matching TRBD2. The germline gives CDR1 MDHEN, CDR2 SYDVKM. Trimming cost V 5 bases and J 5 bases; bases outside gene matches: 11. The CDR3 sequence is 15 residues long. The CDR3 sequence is CASSRWDYRGETQYF. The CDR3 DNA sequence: TGTGCCAGCAGTCGATGGGACTATCGGGGGGAGACCCAGTACTTC.

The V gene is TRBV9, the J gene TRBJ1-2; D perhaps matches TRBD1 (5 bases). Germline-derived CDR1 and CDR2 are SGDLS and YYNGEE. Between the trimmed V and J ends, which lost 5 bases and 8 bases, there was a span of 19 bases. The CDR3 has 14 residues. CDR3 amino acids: CASSGRASRRGYTF. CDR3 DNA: TGTGCCAGCAGTGGCAGGGCGTCGCGGAGAGGCTACACCTTC. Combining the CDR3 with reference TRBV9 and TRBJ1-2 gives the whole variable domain DSGVTQTPKHLITATGQRVTLRCSPRSGDLSVYWYQQSLDQGLQFLIQYYNGEERAKGNILERFSAQQFPDLHSELNLSSLELGDSALYFCASSGRASRRGYTFGSGTRLTVV.

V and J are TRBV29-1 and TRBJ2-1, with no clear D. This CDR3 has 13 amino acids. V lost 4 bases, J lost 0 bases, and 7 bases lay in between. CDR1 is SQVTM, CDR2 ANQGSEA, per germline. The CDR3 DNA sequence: TGCAGCGTTGCAGCGAGCTCCTACAATGAGCAGTTCTTC. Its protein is CSVAASSYNEQFF.

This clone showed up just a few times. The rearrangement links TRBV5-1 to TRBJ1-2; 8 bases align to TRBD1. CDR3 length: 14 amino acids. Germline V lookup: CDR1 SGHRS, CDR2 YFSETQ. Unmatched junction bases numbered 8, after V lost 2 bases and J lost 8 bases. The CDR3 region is CASSLRTGMEGYTF. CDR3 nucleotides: TGCGCCAGCAGCTTAAGGACAGGGATGGAGGGCTACACCTTC.

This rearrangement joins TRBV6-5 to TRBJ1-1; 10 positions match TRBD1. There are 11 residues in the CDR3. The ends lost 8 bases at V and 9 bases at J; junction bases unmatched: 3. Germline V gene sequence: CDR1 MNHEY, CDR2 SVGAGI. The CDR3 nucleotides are TGTGCCAGCTACGACAGGGGGCAAGCTTTCTTT. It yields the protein CASYDRGQAFF.

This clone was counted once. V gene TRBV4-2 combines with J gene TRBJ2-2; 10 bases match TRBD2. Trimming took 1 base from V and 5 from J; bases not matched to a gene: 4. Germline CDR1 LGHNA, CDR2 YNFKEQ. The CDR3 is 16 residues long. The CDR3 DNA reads TGTGCCAGCAGCCAAGCGAGCGGGGGGGCAACCGGGGAGCTGTTTTTT. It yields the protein CASSQASGGATGELFF.

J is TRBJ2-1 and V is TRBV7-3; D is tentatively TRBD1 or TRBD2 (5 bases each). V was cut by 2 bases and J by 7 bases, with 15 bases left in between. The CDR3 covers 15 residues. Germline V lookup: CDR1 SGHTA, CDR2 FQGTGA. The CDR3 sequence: CASSLGASSANEQFF. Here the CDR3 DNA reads TGTGCCAGCAGCTTAGGGGCGAGTAGCGCAAATGAGCAGTTCTTC.

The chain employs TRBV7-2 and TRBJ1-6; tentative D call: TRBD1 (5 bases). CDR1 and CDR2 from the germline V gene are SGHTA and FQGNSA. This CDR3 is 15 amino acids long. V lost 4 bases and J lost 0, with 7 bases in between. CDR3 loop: CASSSDSSYNSPLHF. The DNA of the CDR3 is TGTGCCAGCAGCTCCGACAGCTCCTATAATTCACCCCTCCACTTT.